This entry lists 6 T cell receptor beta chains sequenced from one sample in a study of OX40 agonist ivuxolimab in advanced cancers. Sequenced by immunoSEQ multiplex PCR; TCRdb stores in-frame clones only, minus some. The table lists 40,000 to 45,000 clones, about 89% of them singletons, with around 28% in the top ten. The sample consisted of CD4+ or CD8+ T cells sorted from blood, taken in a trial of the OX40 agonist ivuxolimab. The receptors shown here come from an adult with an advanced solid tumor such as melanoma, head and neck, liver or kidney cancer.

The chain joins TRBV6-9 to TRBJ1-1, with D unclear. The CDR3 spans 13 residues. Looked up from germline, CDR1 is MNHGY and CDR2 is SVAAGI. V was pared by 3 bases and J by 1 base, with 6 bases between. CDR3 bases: TGTGCCAGCAGTTACTCAAGGAACACTGAAGCTTTCTTT. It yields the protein CASSYSRNTEAFF.

CDR3 loop: CASSPKTGGLYEQYF. CDR3 in DNA: TGCGCCAGCAGCCCTAAGACAGGGGGCCTATACGAGCAGTACTTC. The rearrangement uses TRBV4-1 and TRBJ2-5; 10 nucleotides line up with TRBD1. The end of the DNA fits TRBJ2-7 better, so the J call may be wrong. Germline V gives CDR1 MGHRA, CDR2 YSYEKL. The CDR3 has 15 residues.

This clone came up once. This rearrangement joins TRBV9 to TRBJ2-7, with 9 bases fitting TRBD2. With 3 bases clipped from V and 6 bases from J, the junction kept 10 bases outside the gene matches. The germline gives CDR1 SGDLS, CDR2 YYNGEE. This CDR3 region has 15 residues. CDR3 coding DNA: TGTGCCAGCAGCGAGGCTGGGGGGACTAGCTCCGAGCAGTACTTC. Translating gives CASSEAGGTSSEQYF.

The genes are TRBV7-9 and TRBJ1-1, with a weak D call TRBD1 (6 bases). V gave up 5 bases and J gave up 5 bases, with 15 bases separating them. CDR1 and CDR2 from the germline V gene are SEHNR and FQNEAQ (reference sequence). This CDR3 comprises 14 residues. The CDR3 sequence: CASSRSGDRTEAFF. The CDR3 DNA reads TGTGCCAGCAGCCGTTCAGGGGATCGGACTGAAGCTTTCTTT.

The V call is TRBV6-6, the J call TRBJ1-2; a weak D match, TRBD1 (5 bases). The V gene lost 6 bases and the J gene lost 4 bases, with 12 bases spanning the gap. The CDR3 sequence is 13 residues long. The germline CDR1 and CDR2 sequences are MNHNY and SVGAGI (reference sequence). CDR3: CASRHPRGYGYTF. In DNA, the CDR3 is TGTGCCAGCAGACACCCAAGGGGCTATGGCTACACCTTC.

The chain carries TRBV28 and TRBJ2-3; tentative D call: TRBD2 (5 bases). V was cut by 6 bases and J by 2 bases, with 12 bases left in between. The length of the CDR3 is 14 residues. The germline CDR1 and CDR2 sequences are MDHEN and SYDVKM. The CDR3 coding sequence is TGTGCCAGCAGCCGGCATAGCGACACAGATACGCAGTATTTT. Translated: CASSRHSDTDTQYF.